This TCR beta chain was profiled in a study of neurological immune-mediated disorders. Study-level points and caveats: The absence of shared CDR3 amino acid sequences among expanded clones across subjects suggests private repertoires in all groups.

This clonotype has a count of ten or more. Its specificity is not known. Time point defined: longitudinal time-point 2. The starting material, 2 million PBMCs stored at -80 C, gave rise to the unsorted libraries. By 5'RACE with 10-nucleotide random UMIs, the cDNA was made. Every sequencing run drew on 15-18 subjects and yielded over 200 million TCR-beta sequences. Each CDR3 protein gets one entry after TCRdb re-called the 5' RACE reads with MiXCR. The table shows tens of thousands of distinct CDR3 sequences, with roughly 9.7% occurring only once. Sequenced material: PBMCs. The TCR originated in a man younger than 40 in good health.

CDR3 in DNA: TGTGCCACCAGTACTACTCCACACTCCTACAATGAGCAGTTCTTC. Protein sequence: CATSTTPHSYNEQFF. This rearrangement joins TRBV15 to TRBJ2-1; D is unresolved. CDR1 is LNHNV and CDR2 is YYDKDF in the germline V gene (reference sequence). V gave up 6 bases and J gave up 0 bases, with 12 bases separating them. The CDR3 loop spans 15 amino acids.